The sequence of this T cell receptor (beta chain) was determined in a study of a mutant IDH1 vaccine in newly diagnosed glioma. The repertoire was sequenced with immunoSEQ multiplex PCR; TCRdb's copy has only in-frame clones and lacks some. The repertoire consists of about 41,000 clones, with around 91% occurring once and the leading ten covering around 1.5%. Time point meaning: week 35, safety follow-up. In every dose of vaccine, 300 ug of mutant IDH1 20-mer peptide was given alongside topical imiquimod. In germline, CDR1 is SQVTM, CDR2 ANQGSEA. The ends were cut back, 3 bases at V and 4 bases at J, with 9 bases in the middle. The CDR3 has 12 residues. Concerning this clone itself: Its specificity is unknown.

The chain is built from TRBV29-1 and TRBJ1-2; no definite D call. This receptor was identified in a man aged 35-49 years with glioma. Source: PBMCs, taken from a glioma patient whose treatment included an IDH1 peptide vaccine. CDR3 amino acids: CSVEQFRYGYTF. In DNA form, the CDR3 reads TGCAGCGTTGAGCAGTTCCGCTATGGCTACACCTTC. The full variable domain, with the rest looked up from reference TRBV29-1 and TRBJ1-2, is SAVISQKPSRDICQRGTSLTIQCQVDSQVTMMFWYRQQPGQSLTLIATANQGSEATYESGFVIDKFPISRPNLTFSTLTVSNMSPEDSSIYLCSVEQFRYGYTFGSGTRLTVV.